This T cell receptor (beta chain) was identified during a study of T cells in Graves' hyperthyroidism and ophthalmopathy. Findings of the study overall: Blood also held most thyroid clonotypes expanded beyond 0.001.

Per germline, CDR1 SGHTA and CDR2 FQGNSA. The V end was cut by 5 bases, the J end by 9 bases, with 23 bases between. The CDR3 covers 16 residues. A note on this clonotype: Its target is not known.

The investigators amplified TCR beta CDR3 regions from RNA transcripts. The HTBI primer set was used in a first-round RT-PCR of the TCR CDR3. TCRdb analysed the multiplex PCR reads with MiXCR anew, one entry per CDR3 protein. The table has about 500,000 distinct CDR3 sequences, approximately 16% seen once. Source material: blood. The receptor was isolated from a woman in her 30s with Graves' ophthalmopathy. The V and J genes are TRBV7-2 and TRBJ2-1; TRBD2 is a possible D gene (7 bases). CDR3 protein: CASSPARGREMGEQFF. The DNA for the CDR3 is TGTGCCAGCAGCCCCGCTCGGGGGCGGGAGATGGGTGAGCAGTTCTTC. Full variable domain (rest looked up from reference TRBV7-2 and TRBJ2-1): GAGVSQSPSNKVTEKGKDVELRCDPISGHTALYWYRQSLGQGLEFLIYFQGNSAPDKSGLPSDRFSAERTGGSVSTLTIQRTQQEDSAVYLCASSPARGREMGEQFFGPGTRLTVL.